The present T cell receptor beta chain was sequenced within a study of T cell repertoires in cytomegalovirus infection. Across the whole study: Carrying CMV and the relevant HLA type showed in public TCR beta signatures. Findings and caveats of the study: Pooled public TCR beta family frequency picked out CMV carriers with the relevant HLA. CMV-specific TCR beta clonotypes restricted by HLA-C dominated the ex vivo response.

In TCRdb, the reads were re-called with MiXCR into one record per CDR3 protein. The data contain some 480,000 distinct CDR3 sequences, 33% of them singletons. The CDR3 runs 15 residues. The germline CDR1 and CDR2 sequences are SGHTA and FQGNSA. After removal of 2 bases from V and 4 bases from J, the junction contained 5 bases not matched to a gene. With respect to this clonotype: Its antigen is still unknown.

The V and J genes are TRBV7-2 and TRBJ2-5, with 9 bases that match TRBD1. This specimen consisted of cultured PBMCs, obtained from culture after CMV antigen stimulation. The receptor's source is a human donor in good health (CMV status not recorded). Some clones in this sample may be carry-over from other donors' samples. The CDR3 nucleotides read TGTGCCAGCAGCTTACAACAGGGGGCGAGAGAGACCCAGTACTTC. Amino acid sequence: CASSLQQGARETQYF.